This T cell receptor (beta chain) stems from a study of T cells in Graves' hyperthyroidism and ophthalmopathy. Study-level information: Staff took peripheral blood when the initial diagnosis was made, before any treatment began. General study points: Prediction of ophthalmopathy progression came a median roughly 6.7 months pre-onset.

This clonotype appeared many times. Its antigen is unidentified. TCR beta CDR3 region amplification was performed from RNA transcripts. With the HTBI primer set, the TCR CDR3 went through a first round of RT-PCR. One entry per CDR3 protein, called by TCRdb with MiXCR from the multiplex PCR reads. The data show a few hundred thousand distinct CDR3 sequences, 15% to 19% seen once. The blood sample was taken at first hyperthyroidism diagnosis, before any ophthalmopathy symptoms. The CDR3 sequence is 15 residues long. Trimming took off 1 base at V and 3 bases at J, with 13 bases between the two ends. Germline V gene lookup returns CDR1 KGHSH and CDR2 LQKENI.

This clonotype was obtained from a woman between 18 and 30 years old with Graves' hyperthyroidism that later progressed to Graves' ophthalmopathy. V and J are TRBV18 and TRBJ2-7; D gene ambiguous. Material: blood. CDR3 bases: TGTGCCAGCTCACCACGTACGGCCCCGGGCTACGAGCAGTACTTC. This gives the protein CASSPRTAPGYEQYF. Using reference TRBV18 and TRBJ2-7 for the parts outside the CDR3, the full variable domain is NAGVMQNPRHLVRRRGQEARLRCSPMKGHSHVYWYRQLPEEGLKFMVYLQKENIIDESGMPKERFSAEFPKEGPSILRIQQVVRGDSAAYFCASSPRTAPGYEQYFGPGTRLTVT.